Listed below are T cell receptor beta chains from one sample, sequenced in a study of brain T cells in children with intractable seizures. Some clones are missing from TCRdb's copy, which holds only in-frame ones; the method was immunoSEQ multiplex PCR. The sample includes just under 65,000 clones, around 96% seen only once; the top ten take 0.35% to 0.4%. Sequencing used peripheral blood, obtained at surgery. All receptors come from a boy under three years old with focal cortical dysplasia and intractable seizures. CDR3s include the opening cysteine and the closing phenylalanine or tryptophan. A D gene is named only where the DNA matches it firmly. Only part of the rows carry a size: once, few, many, or a class if the clone is expanded.

cdr3_aa cdr3_nt j_call clone_size v_call d_call
CASSFRVRDSPLHF TGTGCCAGCAGTTTTCGAGTCCGGGATTCACCCCTCCACTTT TRBJ1-6 NA TRBV27 NA
CASSLNSGNTEAFF TGTGCCAGCAGTTTAAACAGCGGGAACACTGAAGCTTTCTTT TRBJ1-1 NA TRBV27 NA
CASSKGGTYEQYF TGTGCCAGCAGCAAGGGGGGTACCTACGAGCAGTACTTC TRBJ2-7 NA TRBV5-4 NA
CASSLRTVPRGSPLHF TGTGCCAGCAGCTTACGAACAGTTCCAAGGGGATCACCCCTCCACTTT TRBJ1-6 NA TRBV7-8 NA
CASSSWTELKSGANVLTF TGTGCCAGCAGCTCCTGGACAGAGTTAAAGTCTGGGGCCAACGTCCTGACTTTC TRBJ2-6 NA TRBV11-2 NA
CASRPASGGSYNEQFF TGTGCCAGCAGGCCCGCTAGCGGGGGCTCCTACAATGAGCAGTTCTTC TRBJ2-1 NA TRBV2 TRBD2
CASSPPGTSGNEQFF TGTGCCAGCTCACCTCCCGGGACTAGCGGCAATGAGCAGTTCTTC TRBJ2-1 NA TRBV18 TRBD2
CASSLSGMKAVDGYTF TGCGCCAGCAGCTTGAGTGGAATGAAGGCAGTAGATGGCTACACCTTC TRBJ1-2 NA TRBV5-1 NA
CASSSAQGVIYNEQFF TGTGCCAGCAGTTCCGCACAGGGGGTAATCTACAATGAGCAGTTCTTC TRBJ2-1 NA TRBV28 TRBD1
CASSLVLLADQETQYF TGTGCCAGCAGCTTAGTGCTTCTAGCGGACCAAGAGACCCAGTACTTC TRBJ2-5 NA TRBV7-2 TRBD2
CASSQGSGTGETQYF TGCGCCAGCAGCCAAGGAAGCGGGACGGGAGAGACCCAGTACTTC TRBJ2-5 NA TRBV4-3 TRBD2
CASSEGLAGVGETQYF TGTGCCAGCAGTGAGGGACTAGCTGGGGTGGGGGAGACCCAGTACTTC TRBJ2-5 NA TRBV2 TRBD2
CARGSGANVLTF TGTGCCAGGGGGTCTGGGGCCAACGTCCTGACTTTC TRBJ2-6 NA TRBV7-2 NA
CASSLRGGQPQHF TGTGCCAGCAGTTTAAGGGGTGGTCAGCCCCAGCATTTT TRBJ1-5 NA TRBV27 NA
CASSLTKTSGGYHEQFF TGTGCCAGCAGCTTGACAAAAACTAGCGGGGGATACCATGAGCAGTTCTTC TRBJ2-1 once TRBV5-4 TRBD2
CASSLVSGGYEQYF TGTGCCAGCAGCTTAGTTAGTGGCGGCTACGAGCAGTACTTC TRBJ2-7 NA TRBV7-9 NA
CASSIGYGSAVREETQYF TGTGCCAGTAGTATAGGGTACGGTTCGGCAGTACGAGAGGAGACCCAGTACTTC TRBJ2-5 once TRBV19 NA
CASSNGDSPLHF TGTGCCAGTAGCAACGGGGATTCACCCCTCCACTTT TRBJ1-6 NA TRBV19 NA
CASSVKQGGDTEAFF TGTGCCAGCAGCGTCAAACAGGGTGGGGACACTGAAGCTTTCTTT TRBJ1-1 once TRBV9 NA
CASSSEFGQGLNEKLFF TGTGCCAGCAGCTCAGAGTTTGGACAGGGACTAAATGAAAAACTGTTTTTT TRBJ1-4 NA TRBV7-9 TRBD1
CASSDRETQYF TGCGCCAGCAGTGACAGGGAGACCCAGTACTTC TRBJ2-5 NA TRBV10-2 NA
CASSQVGLAGGPGELFF TGCGCCAGCAGCCAAGTGGGCCTAGCGGGAGGGCCCGGGGAGCTGTTTTTT TRBJ2-2 NA TRBV4-1 TRBD2
CASSQNTGRDEQFF TGTGCCAGCAGTCAAAACACAGGGCGCGATGAGCAGTTCTTC TRBJ2-1 NA TRBV28 NA
CASSHKGSSNQPQHF TGTGCCAGTAGCCATAAGGGGTCCAGCAATCAGCCCCAGCATTTT TRBJ1-5 NA TRBV19 NA
CASSIRRTGNTGELFF TGTGCCAGCAGCATACGAAGGACAGGGAACACCGGGGAGCTGTTTTTT TRBJ2-2 NA TRBV7-8 TRBD1
CSVGGGGNEQFF TGCAGCGTTGGCGGGGGCGGTAATGAGCAGTTCTTC TRBJ2-1 NA TRBV29-1 NA
CASSQDSFDIRGQPQHF TGTGCCAGCAGCCAAGATTCGTTCGACATCCGGGGTCAGCCCCAGCATTTT TRBJ1-5 NA TRBV3-1/TRBV3-2 NA
CASSPNRVSTEAFF TGTGCCAGCAGCCCCAACAGGGTGTCCACTGAAGCTTTCTTT TRBJ1-1 NA TRBV11-2 NA
CASSLGGRLNEQYF TGTGCCAGCAGTTTAGGCGGGAGGTTGAACGAGCAGTACTTC TRBJ2-7 NA TRBV28 TRBD2
CATHPGQGSYGYTF TGTGCCACGCACCCGGGACAGGGAAGCTATGGCTACACCTTC TRBJ1-2 NA TRBV27 TRBD1
CASSSRTGSNQPQHF TGTGCCAGCAGCTCCAGGACAGGAAGCAATCAGCCCCAGCATTTT TRBJ1-5 NA TRBV5-6 TRBD1